The 23 T cell receptor beta chains below were found in one sample sequenced in a study of blood T cell repertoires in COVID-19. Repertoires were generated with immunoSEQ multiplex PCR, while TCRdb's copy carries only in-frame clones and drops some. The top ten hold 5.5% to 8% of the sample, which has a few hundred thousand clones, 86% seen once. The source material was peripheral blood. The source is a man between 60 and 75 years old with acute or convalescent COVID-19.

The chain carries TRBV7-2 and TRBJ2-7, with D unresolved. Trimming cost V 1 base and J 3 bases, with 10 bases left between them. This CDR3 spans 14 amino acids. Looked up from germline, CDR1 is SGHTA and CDR2 is FQGNSA. The DNA of the CDR3 is TGTGCCAGCAGCTTAGAACCCAGTTACTACGAGCAGTACTTC. This translates into CASSLEPSYYEQYF.

J is TRBJ2-1 and V is TRBV6-5; 10 nucleotides match TRBD2. The CDR3 spans 15 residues. The germline CDR1 and CDR2 sequences are MNHEY and SVGAGI. V lost 6 bases and J lost 0; bases outside the gene matches: 2. CDR3 DNA: TGTGCCAGCAGAAGACTAGCGGGCTCCTACAATGAGCAGTTCTTC. Amino acids: CASRRLAGSYNEQFF.

The V gene is TRBV28, the J gene TRBJ2-7; 12 nucleotides align to TRBD2. J was trimmed by 0 bases and V by 8 bases; bases with no gene match: 11. In germline, CDR1 is MDHEN, CDR2 SYDVKM. This CDR3 comprises 17 residues. CDR3 residues: CASCPTSGGFSSYEQYF. The CDR3 nucleotides read TGTGCCAGCTGCCCGACTAGCGGGGGCTTTAGCTCCTACGAGCAGTACTTC. The full variable domain, in which reference TRBV28 and TRBJ2-7 provide the parts outside the CDR3, is DVKVTQSSRYLVKRTGEKVFLECVQDMDHENMFWYRQDPGLGLRLIYFSYDVKMKEKGDIPEGYSVSREKKERFSLILESASTNQTSMYLCASCPTSGGFSSYEQYFGPGTRLTVT.

The J gene is TRBJ2-7, the V gene TRBV19; TRBD1 agrees at 8 bases. Germline V CDR1 and CDR2: LNHDA, SQIVND (reference sequence). V lost 4 bases to trimming and J lost 5 bases; unmatched junction nucleotides: 13. The CDR3 sequence is 16 residues long. The CDR3 protein is CASSTGSGQGAHEQYF. The CDR3 DNA is TGTGCCAGTAGTACCGGTTCTGGGCAGGGGGCCCACGAGCAGTACTTC.

V gene TRBV4-3 combines with J gene TRBJ2-7; 8 bases match TRBD2. V dropped 4 bases and J dropped 4; count of bases not matched to a gene: 12. Germline assignment: CDR1 LGHNA and CDR2 YSLEER. This CDR3 has 16 amino acids. CDR3 amino acids: CASSLYPAGGSYEQYF. DNA for the CDR3: TGCGCCAGCAGCCTTTATCCGGCGGGGGGCTCGTACGAGCAGTACTTC.

J is TRBJ2-3 and V is TRBV28; possibly TRBD1 for D (6 bases). Germline CDR1 reads MDHEN; CDR2 reads SYDVKM. Trimming removed 6 bases at V and 0 bases at J, with 7 bases between. This CDR3 is built from 13 residues. Written as DNA, the CDR3 is TGTGCCAGCAGGCAGGGGAGCACAGATACGCAGTATTTT. This translates into CASRQGSTDTQYF.

The rearrangement links TRBV19 to TRBJ2-1; 9 bases agree with TRBD1. CDR1 is LNHDA and CDR2 is SQIVND in the germline V gene (reference sequence). The junction had 6 bases not matched to a gene; V was cut back by 5 bases and J by 7 bases. The CDR3 has 14 residues. The chain's CDR3 is CASSPTGGKNEQFF. The CDR3 coding sequence is TGTGCCAGTAGTCCGACAGGGGGGAAGAATGAGCAGTTCTTC.

This chain links TRBV11-3 with TRBJ2-4; 8 positions agree with TRBD2. Germline lookup yields CDR1 SGHNT and CDR2 YENEEA. V lost 1 base, J lost 1 base, and 6 bases stayed unmatched. The CDR3 has 17 amino acids. The CDR3 region is CASSLAAGGGAKNIQYF. The CDR3 nucleotides are TGTGCCAGCAGCTTAGCGGCGGGAGGAGGTGCCAAAAACATTCAGTACTTC.

The chain recombines TRBV24-1 with TRBJ2-7; D possibly corresponds to TRBD1 (5 bases). Germline CDR1 and CDR2: KGHDR and SFDVKD. Trimming shortened V by 9 bases and J by 4 bases, and 15 bases separated the two germline ends. CDR3 length: 13 residues. The CDR3 DNA is TGTGCCACCGGTGGGCAGGGATCGTACGAGCAGTACTTC. Amino acid sequence: CATGGQGSYEQYF.

The CDR3 here is CASSPRGGNTEAFF. In DNA, the CDR3 is TGTGCCAGCAGCCCTCGGGGGGGAAACACTGAAGCTTTCTTT. V and J are TRBV9 and TRBJ1-1, with D perhaps matching TRBD1 (5 bases). V was cut by 4 bases and J by 2 bases, with 12 bases left in between. The CDR3 sequence is 14 residues long. Germline V gene data show CDR1 as SGDLS and CDR2 as YYNGEE.

V and J are TRBV11-3 and TRBJ1-1; a weak D match, TRBD1 (6 bases). The germline V gene has CDR1 SGHNT and CDR2 YENEEA. CDR3 length equals 13 residues. The ends were cut back, 6 bases at V and 3 bases at J, with 11 bases in the middle. Here the CDR3 reads CASRSGQYTEAFF. Here the CDR3 DNA reads TGTGCCAGCAGATCCGGACAGTACACTGAAGCTTTCTTT.

This chain uses TRBV27 with TRBJ1-2; 9 bases fit TRBD1. Trimming cost V 6 bases and J 0 bases; bases outside gene matches: 11. The CDR3 spans 17 residues. Per germline, CDR1 MNHEY and CDR2 SMNVEV (reference sequence). The CDR3 region is CASREDRGGFANYGYTF. The CDR3 DNA sequence: TGTGCCAGCAGGGAGGACAGGGGAGGATTTGCTAACTATGGCTACACCTTC.

This sequence joins TRBV29-1 and TRBJ1-1; 7 positions match TRBD1. Trimming at V came to 2 bases and at J to 10 bases, leaving 10 bases not matched to a gene. Germline assignment: CDR1 SQVTM and CDR2 ANQGSEA. This CDR3 comprises 13 residues. DNA of the CDR3: TGCAGCGTTGAACCCCGGGAGGGGGCGAGAGCTTTCTTT. Amino acid sequence: CSVEPREGARAFF.

This rearrangement joins TRBV18 to TRBJ2-7, with TRBD1 matching over 9 bases. Germline loops: CDR1 KGHSH, CDR2 LQKENI. The junction had 12 bases not matched to a gene; V was cut back by 3 bases and J by 9 bases. The CDR3 totals 15 residues. The CDR3 reads CASSPPGQGRVGQYF. The CDR3 DNA follows: TGTGCCAGCTCACCCCCGGGACAGGGCCGAGTAGGGCAGTACTTC.

The V call is TRBV7-2, the J call TRBJ2-7; TRBD1 matches at 7 bases. CDR3 length: 15 amino acids. Per the germline V gene, CDR1 is SGHTA and CDR2 is FQGNSA. With V trimmed by 1 base and J by 6 bases, 9 bases remained unmatched. The DNA of the CDR3 is TGTGCCAGCAGCTTAGATAGAGTAGGGACAGCCGAGCAGTACTTC. Its protein is CASSLDRVGTAEQYF.

The chain employs TRBV19 and TRBJ2-1, with 13 bases fitting TRBD2. In germline, CDR1 is LNHDA, CDR2 SQIVND (reference sequence). The V gene end was trimmed by 10 bases and the J gene end by 5 bases; junction bases not matched to a gene: 11. The CDR3 covers 16 residues. In DNA, the CDR3 is TGTGCCACAGACCCCCGTGGACTAGCGGGAGACAATGAGCAGTTCTTC. It is translated as CATDPRGLAGDNEQFF.

The gene calls are TRBV11-3 and TRBJ2-7, with D possibly matching TRBD2 (6 bases). The length of the CDR3 is 14 residues. Germline loops: CDR1 SGHNT, CDR2 YENEEA. V lost 4 bases and J lost 7, with 17 bases in between. DNA for the CDR3: TGTGCCAGCAGCTCAACCGCTCCGGCGGGGGAGCAGTACTTC. It codes for CASSSTAPAGEQYF.

V usage is TRBV15 and J usage is TRBJ2-5; a weak D match, TRBD1 (5 bases). Germline V gene data show CDR1 as LNHNV and CDR2 as YYDKDF (reference sequence). Trimming shortened V by 0 bases and J by 0 bases, and 8 bases separated the two germline ends. The CDR3 is 15 amino acids. Here the CDR3 reads CATSRDGQNQETQYF. CDR3 sequence (DNA): TGTGCCACCAGCAGAGACGGACAAAACCAAGAGACCCAGTACTTC.

The chain uses TRBV9 and TRBJ1-5, with a weak D call TRBD1 (5 bases). The germline V gene has CDR1 SGDLS and CDR2 YYNGEE. With 4 bases removed from V and 9 bases from J, the gap between germline ends came to 17 bases. The CDR3 extends over 14 amino acids. DNA for the CDR3: TGTGCCAGCAGCCAGTGGGGGGAGGGATCGCCCCAGCATTTT. It specifies CASSQWGEGSPQHF.

In this sample, this clone turned up once. The rearrangement joins TRBV28 to TRBJ1-3, with D uncertain. Deletions cut 7 bases from V and 3 bases from J, with 4 bases between. Germline-derived CDR1 and CDR2 are MDHEN and SYDVKM. The CDR3 covers 11 residues. CDR3 coding DNA: TGTGCCAGCACTGTTGGAAACACCATATATTTT. It is translated as CASTVGNTIYF.

V usage is TRBV7-9 and J usage is TRBJ2-1; D remains unclear. The germline V gene has CDR1 SEHNR and CDR2 FQNEAQ (reference sequence). V was trimmed by 1 base and J by 4 bases, leaving 11 bases between them. The CDR3 sequence is 15 residues long. CDR3 loop: CASSLGASQYNEQFF. The CDR3 coding sequence is TGTGCCAGCAGCTTAGGGGCCTCACAATACAATGAGCAGTTCTTC.

The rearrangement joins TRBV18 to TRBJ1-1; D is unclear. Between the trimmed V and J ends, which lost 2 bases and 0 bases, there was a span of 10 bases. In germline, CDR1 is KGHSH, CDR2 LQKENI. The CDR3 is 15 amino acids. The CDR3, as DNA: TGTGCCAGCTCACCAGAGGGTTTAATGAACACTGAAGCTTTCTTT. Residues: CASSPEGLMNTEAFF.

This rearrangement joins TRBV19 to TRBJ2-5; TRBD2 aligns across 9 bases. This CDR3 contains 16 residues. Germline V lookup: CDR1 LNHDA, CDR2 SQIVND (reference sequence). J was trimmed by 2 bases and V by 4 bases; bases with no gene match: 8. The CDR3 reads CASSTLGLAGQETQYF. As DNA, the CDR3 is TGTGCCAGTAGTACCCTCGGGCTAGCGGGGCAAGAGACCCAGTACTTC.